This T cell receptor beta chain was recorded in a study of cytomegalovirus exposure and HLA in healthy donors. With regard to this clone: Its antigen is currently unknown.

PCR used 60 Vbeta primers and 13 Jbeta primers. TCRdb's table, derived via immunoSEQ multiplex PCR, lists solely in-frame clones and lacks some. The profile shows about 170,000 clones, around 80% of them singletons. The CDR3 sequence is 14 residues long. In germline, CDR1 is LNHDA, CDR2 SQIVND (reference sequence). V lost 4 bases, J lost 4 bases, and 12 bases lay in between. Notes on the study in general: Roughly uniform sequencing depth across donors was assumed, possibly incorrectly. Immune exposure data for these donors was limited to CMV serostatus.

This TCR derives from a woman aged 45-65 years in good health and CMV-seropositive. Sequenced input: PBMCs. The chain recombines TRBV19 with TRBJ2-3, with a tentative D call TRBD2 (5 bases). The CDR3: CASSKPGIADTQYF. CDR3 nucleotide sequence: TGTGCCAGTAGTAAACCGGGGATCGCAGATACGCAGTATTTT.